A selection of T cell receptor beta chains follows, all from one sample in a study of cytomegalovirus exposure and HLA in healthy donors. The table came from immunoSEQ multiplex PCR; TCRdb's copy has only in-frame clones and leaves some out. The sample has roughly 170,000 clones, roughly 78% seen once; the top ten hold under 15%. The sequenced sample consisted of PBMCs. The receptors originated from a woman aged 45 to 65 in good health and CMV-seropositive. The CDR3 runs from the conserved cysteine through the conserved F or W. A D gene is named only where the DNA matches it firmly. Clone size is shown for a subset of rows, as once, few, many or a class of expanded clone.

clone_size j_call v_call d_call cdr3_aa cdr3_nt
- TRBJ2-1 TRBV5-3 TRBD1 CARSSLRTGNHEQFF TGTGCCAGAAGCTCCCTCAGGACAGGGAACCATGAGCAGTTCTTC
- TRBJ1-2 TRBV6-5 - CASIPAAGGNYGYTF TGTGCCAGCATTCCCGCTGCTGGGGGGAACTATGGCTACACCTTC
- TRBJ2-1 TRBV13 TRBD2 CASSPGGLAGNNEQFF TGTGCCAGCAGCCCGGGGGGACTAGCGGGCAACAATGAGCAGTTCTTC
- TRBJ1-1 TRBV19 - CASSISQGLSEAFF TGTGCCAGTAGTATAAGTCAGGGCCTCTCTGAAGCTTTCTTT
once TRBJ2-7 TRBV6-1 - CASSPVGGYEQYF TGTGCCAGCAGTCCAGTGGGGGGCTACGAGCAGTACTTC
- TRBJ1-5 TRBV19 - CASSGGPGLNQPQHF TGTGCCAGTAGTGGCGGTCCTGGACTCAATCAGCCCCAGCATTTT
- TRBJ1-3 TRBV5-6 - CASSWRHSSGNTIYF TGTGCCAGCAGCTGGCGGCATAGCTCTGGAAACACCATATATTTT
- TRBJ1-4 TRBV18 - CASSPGGGEEKLFF TGTGCCAGCTCACCAGGGGGGGGAGAAGAAAAACTGTTTTTT
few TRBJ1-2 TRBV9 TRBD1 CASSVGTALNYGYTF TGTGCCAGCAGCGTTGGGACAGCGCTTAACTATGGCTACACCTTC
- TRBJ2-7 TRBV10-1 - CASSEGLAYEQYF TGCGCCAGCAGCGAGGGCCTCGCCTACGAGCAGTACTTC
- TRBJ1-3 TRBV27 - CASSLGGSDGNTIYF TGTGCCAGCAGTTTGGGGGGGTCGGACGGAAACACCATATATTTT
- TRBJ2-7 TRBV6-6 TRBD1 CASSYGTGTGTYEQYF TGTGCCAGCAGTTACGGGACCGGGACAGGAACCTACGAGCAGTACTTC
- TRBJ1-1 TRBV2 - CASSAQTEAFF TGTGCCAGCAGTGCACAAACTGAAGCTTTCTTT
- TRBJ1-1 TRBV18 - CASSPLKQNTEAFF TGTGCCAGCTCACCACTAAAACAGAACACTGAAGCTTTCTTT
- TRBJ1-1 TRBV10-1 - CASRREMNTEAFF TGCGCCAGCAGGAGGGAAATGAACACTGAAGCTTTCTTT
once TRBJ1-5 TRBV19 TRBD1 CASSIEDRVSNQPQHF TGTGCCAGTAGTATAGAGGACAGGGTTAGCAATCAGCCCCAGCATTTT
few TRBJ2-1 TRBV15 TRBD2 CATSREPSYSGGKGNEQFF TGTGCCACCAGCAGAGAACCCTCCTACAGCGGGGGTAAAGGGAATGAGCAGTTCTTC